This TCR beta chain stems from a study of blood T cells in healthy people across ages. This clonotype appeared a few times. The CDR3 length is 14 residues. CDR1 is MNHEY, CDR2 SVGEGT, per germline. V lost 6 bases and J lost 6, with 14 bases in between. Every donor gave ten milliliters of peripheral blood. Using a J-beta primer mix together with a sample-barcoded 5' primer, a second PCR was run for roughly 6 to 12 cycles. TCRdb itself ran the 5' RACE reads through MiXCR, one entry per CDR3 protein. The table has fewer than 800,000 distinct CDR3 sequences, about half seen once. This receptor was obtained from an older woman in good health. The chain combines TRBV6-2 or TRBV6-3 with TRBJ2-2, with D possibly TRBD1 on 6 matching bases. Sequencing was carried out using blood. As DNA, the CDR3 is TGTGCCAGCAGCCGCCGACAGGTATCCGGGGAGCTGTTTTTT. It translates to CASSRRQVSGELFF.